The 28 T cell receptor beta chains below come from one sample, sequenced in a study of control samples from healthy donors and cancer patients. Libraries were prepared by immunoSEQ multiplex PCR; TCRdb keeps only in-frame clonotypes and omits some of them. The repertoire consists of some 120,000 clones, with 85% to 95% occurring once and the leading ten covering roughly 2.7%. Sequencing was carried out using blood. All receptors derive from a young man in good health.

V and J are TRBV19 and TRBJ2-3; 8 bases align to TRBD2. CDR3 length equals 18 residues. Germline values: CDR1 LNHDA, CDR2 SQIVND (reference sequence). The V segment lost 1 base and the J segment 1 base; nucleotides outside the gene matches: 10. In DNA, the CDR3 is TGTGCCAGTAGTATAGGACCACTCCGGGGACTAGGCACAGATACGCAGTATTTT. Protein sequence: CASSIGPLRGLGTDTQYF.

V and J are TRBV9 and TRBJ2-5; TRBD1 matches at 7 bases. Germline V gene sequence: CDR1 SGDLS, CDR2 YYNGEE. The CDR3 has 16 amino acids. The V and J ends lost 4 bases and 5 bases, in that order; junction bases with no gene match: 14. CDR3 amino acids: CASSLSTGNVHETQYF. CDR3 bases: TGTGCCAGCAGCCTATCGACAGGGAATGTTCACGAGACCCAGTACTTC.

This clone appeared a few times. The same CDR3 is also encoded by other DNA sequences in this sample. The rearrangement links TRBV21-1 to TRBJ2-1; the table calls TRBD2, which could not be checked here. TRBV21-1 is noted as a pseudogene. There are 18 residues in the CDR3. The CDR3: CASSKDSGRGGLCNEQFF. In DNA form, the CDR3 reads TGTGCCAGCAGCAAAGATTCGGGGCGGGGGGGCCTTTGTAATGAGCAGTTCTTC.

The gene calls are TRBV19 and TRBJ2-4; no firm D call. V was pared by 1 base and J by 0 bases, with 10 bases between. Germline values: CDR1 LNHDA, CDR2 SQIVND (reference sequence). The CDR3 totals 16 residues. CDR3 in amino acids: CASSIGAGIAKNIQYF. The CDR3 DNA reads as TGTGCCAGTAGTATAGGTGCAGGAATAGCCAAAAACATTCAGTACTTC.

The J gene is TRBJ1-2, the V gene TRBV4-1, with D possibly matching TRBD1 (6 bases). Trimming took off 0 bases at V and 4 bases at J, with 12 bases between the two ends. The CDR3 has 15 amino acids. Germline CDR1 MGHRA, CDR2 YSYEKL. DNA of the CDR3: TGCGCCAGCAGCCAAGATGGGGGGGGCACCTATGGCTACACCTTC. It specifies CASSQDGGGTYGYTF.

The V and J genes are TRBV28 and TRBJ1-3; D is perhaps TRBD1 (5 bases). The CDR3 loop spans 19 amino acids. Trimming took off 6 bases at V and 1 base at J, with 25 bases between the two ends. Germline V CDR1 and CDR2: MDHEN, SYDVKM. CDR3 sequence: CASSRLRTGGVRSGNTIYF. CDR3 coding DNA: TGTGCCAGCAGCCGCTTGCGGACCGGGGGAGTTAGGTCTGGAAACACCATATATTTT.

The genes are TRBV5-4 and TRBJ1-4; D not resolved. The germline V gene encodes CDR1 SGHNT and CDR2 YYREEE (reference sequence). The CDR3 covers 13 residues. V was clipped by 3 bases and J by 6 bases, with 9 bases between them. The CDR3 loop is CASSSETYEKLFF. CDR3 nucleotide sequence: TGTGCCAGCAGCTCGGAAACCTATGAAAAACTGTTTTTT.

The chain uses TRBV29-1 and TRBJ1-1, with D unclear. This CDR3 is 16 amino acids long. V was cut by 3 bases and J by 4 bases, with 21 bases left in between. CDR1 and CDR2 (germline): SQVTM, ANQGSEA. The CDR3 protein is CSVDGRSLRLSTEAFF. In DNA, the CDR3 is TGCAGCGTTGATGGACGGAGCCTAAGATTGAGCACTGAAGCTTTCTTT.

The V gene is TRBV30, the J gene TRBJ1-3, with D hard to call. The CDR3 contains 14 residues. CDR1 GTSNPN and CDR2 SVGIG come from the germline V gene (reference sequence). The V and J ends lost 3 bases and 2 bases respectively, with 11 bases between them. The CDR3: CAWSQTSPGNTIYF. The CDR3 DNA reads TGTGCCTGGAGCCAGACGAGTCCTGGAAACACCATATATTTT.

V is TRBV9 and J is TRBJ1-1, with D perhaps matching TRBD1 (6 bases). Germline V lookup: CDR1 SGDLS, CDR2 YYNGEE. V lost 7 bases and J lost 4, with 23 bases in between. The CDR3 length is 16 residues. The CDR3 sequence: CASSRRRGSPSTEAFF. CDR3 in DNA: TGTGCCAGCTCACGCCGGAGGGGGAGTCCATCCACTGAAGCTTTCTTT.

The chain joins TRBV4-1 to TRBJ1-3; D is perhaps TRBD1 (5 bases). CDR1 and CDR2 (germline): MGHRA, YSYEKL. The CDR3 extends over 18 amino acids. The V and J ends lost 4 bases and 0 bases respectively, with 19 bases between them. CDR3 sequence: CASSLSARVSNSGNTIYF. The DNA for the CDR3 is TGCGCCAGCAGCCTGTCCGCCAGGGTTTCGAACTCTGGAAACACCATATATTTT.

The chain recombines TRBV12-3 or TRBV12-4 with TRBJ1-2; possible D gene TRBD1, 5 bases. The V end lost 3 bases, the J end lost 4 bases, and 9 bases lay between the germline ends. The CDR3 runs to 13 residues. CDR3 DNA: TGTGCCAGCAGTTTGGGCAGGGCCTATGGCTACACCTTC. Encoded protein: CASSLGRAYGYTF.

V gene TRBV24-1 combines with J gene TRBJ2-5; 9 bases align to TRBD1. V was pared by 3 bases and J by 4 bases, with 8 bases of the junction left unmatched. This CDR3 has 16 amino acids. Germline V gene lookup returns CDR1 KGHDR and CDR2 SFDVKD. The CDR3 nucleotides are TGTGCCACCAGTGATCTGGACAGGGGTCCGGGAGAGACCCAGTACTTC. This encodes CATSDLDRGPGETQYF.

The V call is TRBV3-1 (or the pseudogene TRBV3-2), the J call TRBJ2-7; D may be TRBD1 (6 bases). V dropped 0 bases and J dropped 9 bases, with 15 bases sitting between them. This CDR3 has 14 amino acids. CDR1 LGHDT and CDR2 YNNKEL come from the germline V gene (reference sequence). The CDR3 spells CASSQDSTSRGQYF. CDR3 nucleotide sequence: TGTGCCAGCAGCCAAGATTCGACAAGCAGGGGGCAGTACTTC.

The chain carries TRBV5-1 and TRBJ2-3; 7 bases align to TRBD2. Germline trimming cut 0 bases from V and 0 bases from J; bases unmatched to any gene: 1. CDR3 size: 15 residues. Germline V lookup: CDR1 SGHRS, CDR2 YFSETQ. CDR3 DNA: TGCGCCAGCAGCTTGGTGGGACTAAGCACAGATACGCAGTATTTT. Its translation is CASSLVGLSTDTQYF.

To note about this clone: Other DNA sequences within the sample encode an identical CDR3. This chain joins TRBV5-1 and TRBJ2-3; no reliable D call. In germline, CDR1 is SGHRS, CDR2 YFSETQ. V lost 0 bases, J lost 3 bases, and 5 bases lay in between. This CDR3 region has 13 residues. CDR3 protein: CASSLVGTDTQYF. CDR3 sequence (DNA): TGCGCCAGCAGCTTGGTCGGGACAGATACGCAGTATTTT.

The chain uses TRBV9 and TRBJ2-3; the D gene is possibly TRBD2 (6 bases). CDR3 length equals 19 residues. Trimming shortened V by 4 bases and J by 6 bases, and 30 bases separated the two germline ends. Germline loops: CDR1 SGDLS, CDR2 YYNGEE. This CDR3 reads CASSPSPVSSAGFGDTQYF. CDR3 bases: TGTGCCAGCAGCCCAAGCCCCGTCTCATCGGCGGGGTTCGGGGATACGCAGTATTTT.

The chain combines TRBV11-2 with TRBJ2-7; D is unclear. CDR3 length equals 14 residues. Trimming cost V 5 bases and J 2 bases, with 13 bases left between them. The germline V gene has CDR1 SGHAT and CDR2 FQNNGV. For the CDR3, the DNA is TGTGCCAGCAGCCCAGAAGGACGGGCCTACGAGCAGTACTTC. Translating gives CASSPEGRAYEQYF.

The chain links TRBV5-1 to TRBJ1-2; D ambiguous. Germline-derived CDR1 and CDR2 are SGHRS and YFSETQ. Trimming took off 0 bases at V and 3 bases at J, with 9 bases between the two ends. The CDR3 covers 14 residues. In nucleotides, the CDR3 is TGCGCCAGCAGCTTGGAGTGGGCAGACTATGGCTACACCTTC. This translates into CASSLEWADYGYTF. The variable domain in full, completed from reference TRBV5-1 and TRBJ1-2, reads KAGVTQTPRYLIKTRGQQVTLSCSPISGHRSVSWYQQTPGQGLQFLFEYFSETQRNKGNFPGRFSGRQFSNSRSEMNVSTLELGDSALYLCASSLEWADYGYTFGSGTRLTVV.

The gene calls are TRBV30 and TRBJ2-5, with TRBD2 identical over 7 bases. Germline CDR1 reads GTSNPN; CDR2 reads SVGIG (reference sequence). With V trimmed by 0 bases and J by 5 bases, 9 bases remained unmatched. CDR3 length: 15 amino acids. The CDR3 region has the DNA TGTGCCTGGAGTGTCTCCTCGCCCGGGGGGGAGACCCAGTACTTC. Translated, it gives CAWSVSSPGGETQYF.

This clone has only a few counts. The chain recombines TRBV5-1 with TRBJ1-3; a possible D gene is TRBD1 (5 bases). Trimming cost V 3 bases and J 2 bases, with 6 bases left between them. Germline values: CDR1 SGHRS, CDR2 YFSETQ. This CDR3 region has 13 residues. In nucleotides, the CDR3 is TGCGCCAGCAGCTGGGGGGCTGGAAACACCATATATTTT. It yields the protein CASSWGAGNTIYF.

This chain joins TRBV18 and TRBJ1-1; D unclear. The CDR3 covers 15 residues. Germline V gene lookup returns CDR1 KGHSH and CDR2 LQKENI. V was trimmed by 3 bases and J by 3 bases, leaving 14 bases between them. The CDR3 is CASSPVGVGDTEAFF. Here the CDR3 DNA reads TGTGCCAGCTCACCGGTTGGGGTTGGGGACACTGAAGCTTTCTTT.

The CDR3 loop is CASSVRQGNEKLFF. The CDR3 nucleotides read TGCGCCAGCAGCGTCCGACAGGGTAATGAAAAACTGTTTTTT. J is TRBJ1-4 and V is TRBV5-1; TRBD1 matches at 7 bases. CDR3 length equals 14 residues. Germline V CDR1 and CDR2: SGHRS, YFSETQ. With 4 bases clipped from V and 4 bases from J, the junction kept 4 bases outside the gene matches. Using reference TRBV5-1 and TRBJ1-4 for the parts outside the CDR3, the full variable domain is KAGVTQTPRYLIKTRGQQVTLSCSPISGHRSVSWYQQTPGQGLQFLFEYFSETQRNKGNFPGRFSGRQFSNSRSEMNVSTLELGDSALYLCASSVRQGNEKLFFGSGTQLSVL.

The chain links TRBV5-4 to TRBJ2-7; TRBD1 aligns across 8 bases. The ends lost 3 bases at V and 5 bases at J; junction bases unmatched: 7. The germline V gene encodes CDR1 SGHNT and CDR2 YYREEE (reference sequence). The CDR3 is made up of 14 amino acids. For the CDR3, the DNA is TGTGCCAGCAGCTCGAGCCGGACAGGGCACGAGCAGTACTTC. Its translation: CASSSSRTGHEQYF.

This rearrangement joins TRBV10-1 to TRBJ2-1; D is possibly TRBD1 or TRBD2 (5 bases each). Trimming stripped 6 bases from V and 1 base from J, with 19 bases between. The length of the CDR3 is 17 residues. Germline V lookup: CDR1 WNHNN, CDR2 SYGVQD (reference sequence). The CDR3 DNA reads as TGCGCCAGCAGCCTTATCGGGACGCCTGTTTCCTACAATGAGCAGTTCTTC. Its protein product is CASSLIGTPVSYNEQFF.

The chain joins TRBV10-2 to TRBJ2-7; possible D gene TRBD2, 5 bases. This CDR3 has 13 residues. Germline V gene sequence: CDR1 WSHSY, CDR2 SAAADI. Trimming took 3 bases from V and 2 from J, leaving 8 bases between them. The CDR3 sequence is CASSDPGTYEQYV. The CDR3, as DNA: TGCGCCAGCAGTGATCCGGGGACCTACGAGCAGTACGTC.

This clone was counted between two and nine times. The V and J genes are TRBV6-5 and TRBJ2-7; the D gene is possibly TRBD2 (5 bases). Germline V CDR1 and CDR2: MNHEY, SVGAGI. This CDR3 comprises 15 residues. The germline V and J ends were trimmed by 6 bases and 0 bases, with 15 bases remaining between them. CDR3 amino acids: CASSSSPGSSYEQYF. The CDR3, as DNA: TGTGCCAGCAGCTCGTCCCCGGGGAGCTCCTACGAGCAGTACTTC.

The chain combines TRBV6-4 with TRBJ2-1, with TRBD2 matching 10 bases. Germline trimming cut 6 bases from V and 7 bases from J; bases unmatched to any gene: 9. There are 15 residues in the CDR3. Germline assignment: CDR1 MRHNA and CDR2 SNTAGT. In DNA, the CDR3 is TGTGCCAGCAGCCAACTAGCGGGGATGGGGAATGAGCAGTTCTTC. Translating gives CASSQLAGMGNEQFF.